The 21 T cell receptor beta chains reported below all come from one sample, sequenced in a study of T cell changes during pregnancy in multiple sclerosis. The table came from immunoSEQ multiplex PCR; TCRdb's copy has only in-frame clones and leaves some out. This sample has 70,000 or so clones, with around nine tenths found just once. This specimen consisted of CD4+ T cells from peripheral blood mononuclear cells, obtained after pregnancy. These TCRs come from a female donor with multiple sclerosis, enrolled in a pregnancy study.

The chain has TRBV5-8 and TRBJ1-1; D is possibly TRBD1 (5 bases). V was shortened by 4 bases and J by 5 bases, with 18 bases between the two germline ends. The CDR3 covers 15 residues. The germline gives CDR1 SGHTS, CDR2 YDEGEE. As DNA, the CDR3 is TGTGCCAGCAGCCGAAAGGTCCCCCAGGGTACTGAAGCTTTCTTT. Translating it yields CASSRKVPQGTEAFF. Combining the CDR3 with reference TRBV5-8 and TRBJ1-1 gives the whole variable domain EAGVTQSPTHLIKTRGQQATLRCSPISGHTSVYWYQQALGLGLQFLLWYDEGEERNRGNFPPRFSGRQFPNYSSELNVNALELEDSALYLCASSRKVPQGTEAFFGQGTRLTVV.

V gene TRBV19 combines with J gene TRBJ1-1; D might be TRBD1 (5 bases). This CDR3 region has 15 residues. The V end lost 1 base, the J end lost 3 bases, and 12 bases lay between the germline ends. Germline V gene sequence: CDR1 LNHDA, CDR2 SQIVND (reference sequence). This CDR3 reads CASSIAGRKYTEAFF. Written as DNA, the CDR3 is TGTGCCAGTAGTATAGCAGGGAGGAAGTACACTGAAGCTTTCTTT.

This chain joins TRBV28 and TRBJ2-5; 12 bases fit TRBD2. V lost 3 bases and J lost 2; bases outside the gene matches: 1. The CDR3 has 15 amino acids. CDR1 MDHEN and CDR2 SYDVKM come from the germline V gene. The CDR3 region is CASSLLAGGQETQYF. The CDR3, as DNA: TGTGCCAGCAGTTTGCTAGCGGGAGGGCAAGAGACCCAGTACTTC.

The chain joins TRBV30 to TRBJ1-6; TRBD1 matches 8 bases. J was trimmed by 8 bases and V by 5 bases; bases with no gene match: 8. Per the germline V gene, CDR1 is GTSNPN and CDR2 is SVGIG (reference sequence). The CDR3 is made up of 14 amino acids. CDR3 coding DNA: TGTGCCTGGGGTACAGGGGGATACCATTCACCCCTCCACTTT. As protein: CAWGTGGYHSPLHF.

The chain recombines TRBV2 with TRBJ2-5; a weak D match, TRBD2 (5 bases). Trimming removed 7 bases at V and 4 bases at J, with 10 bases between. CDR3 length: 12 amino acids. Germline V gene data show CDR1 as SNHLY and CDR2 as FYNNEI. As DNA, the CDR3 is TGTGCCAGCACCCCCGAGGGAGAGACCCAGTACTTC. This gives the protein CASTPEGETQYF.

This clone has only one observation. This chain links TRBV28 with TRBJ1-2; D perhaps matches TRBD1 (6 bases). Between the trimmed V and J ends, which lost 6 bases and 8 bases, there was a span of 16 bases. The CDR3 spans 13 residues. Per germline, CDR1 MDHEN and CDR2 SYDVKM. DNA of the CDR3: TGTGCCAGCAGGGGGGCGGGGGTCGGCGGCTACACCTTC. Protein: CASRGAGVGGYTF.

This chain uses TRBV19 with TRBJ1-2; D gene unclear. CDR3 length: 12 residues. The V and J ends lost 2 bases and 3 bases respectively, with 4 bases between them. Germline V gene lookup returns CDR1 LNHDA and CDR2 SQIVND (reference sequence). The CDR3 is CASSIRDYGYTF. The CDR3 region has the DNA TGTGCCAGTAGTATACGGGACTATGGCTACACCTTC. The complete variable domain, with remaining parts taken from reference TRBV19 and TRBJ1-2, reads DGGITQSPKYLFRKEGQNVTLSCEQNLNHDAMYWYRQDPGQGLRLIYYSQIVNDFQKGDIAEGYSVSREKKESFPLTVTSAQKNPTAFYLCASSIRDYGYTFGSGTRLTVV.

This chain connects TRBV30 to TRBJ2-4; 8 nucleotides match TRBD2. J gave up 3 bases and V 4 bases, and 11 bases lay outside the gene matches. This CDR3 is built from 16 residues. The germline CDR1 and CDR2 sequences are GTSNPN and SVGIG (reference sequence). CDR3 coding DNA: TGTGCCTGGACCGATCGGGCGGGAGGTGGCAAAAACATTCAGTACTTC. It encodes CAWTDRAGGGKNIQYF. Combining the CDR3 with reference TRBV30 and TRBJ2-4 gives the whole variable domain SQTIHQWPATLVQPVGSPLSLECTVEGTSNPNLYWYRQAAGRGLQLLFYSVGIGQISSEVPQNLSASRPQDRQFILSSKKLLLSDSGFYLCAWTDRAGGGKNIQYFGAGTRLSVL.

This chain uses TRBV11-3 with TRBJ2-7; D is unclear. CDR3 size: 13 residues. V shed 4 bases and J shed 6 bases, with 13 bases lying between them. Germline CDR1 reads SGHNT; CDR2 reads YENEEA. DNA of the CDR3: TGTGCCAGCAGCTCCCTCCCTGACACCGAGCAGTACTTC. Protein: CASSSLPDTEQYF. Full variable domain (rest looked up from reference TRBV11-3 and TRBJ2-7): EAGVVQSPRYKIIEKKQPVAFWCNPISGHNTLYWYLQNLGQGPELLIRYENEEAVDDSQLPKDRFSAERLKGVDSTLKIQPAELGDSAVYLCASSSLPDTEQYFGPGTRLTVT.

V gene TRBV4-1 combines with J gene TRBJ2-6, with D perhaps TRBD1 (5 bases). Germline CDR1 and CDR2: MGHRA and YSYEKL. The CDR3 runs to 15 residues. V was cut by 0 bases and J by 4 bases, with 7 bases left in between. This CDR3 reads CASSQDRGGANVLTF. CDR3 coding DNA: TGCGCCAGCAGCCAAGATAGGGGAGGGGCCAACGTCCTGACTTTC.

The V call is TRBV7-9, the J call TRBJ1-5; a weak D match, TRBD1 (6 bases). The CDR3 has 15 amino acids. Trimming took 1 base from V and 7 from J, leaving 14 bases between them. Germline V gene sequence: CDR1 SEHNR, CDR2 FQNEAQ (reference sequence). Here the CDR3 reads CASSLETGSWQPQHF. Written as DNA, the CDR3 is TGTGCCAGCAGCTTAGAGACAGGTTCATGGCAGCCCCAGCATTTT.

The V and J genes are TRBV27 and TRBJ2-7; 7 bases align to TRBD2. Germline V lookup: CDR1 MNHEY, CDR2 SMNVEV (reference sequence). The V gene end was trimmed by 4 bases and the J gene end by 2 bases; junction bases not matched to a gene: 11. The CDR3 totals 16 residues. The CDR3 protein is CASSSSLGDYTYEQYF. CDR3 nucleotides: TGTGCCAGCAGTTCCAGCTTAGGGGACTATACCTACGAGCAGTACTTC.

This chain links TRBV5-1 with TRBJ2-5; D might be TRBD2 (5 bases). Germline CDR1 and CDR2: SGHRS and YFSETQ. The CDR3 runs 13 residues. V was trimmed by 4 bases and J by 5 bases, leaving 12 bases between them. The chain's CDR3 is CASSPAGGETQYF. The CDR3 DNA is TGCGCCAGCAGCCCGGCGGGCGGGGAGACCCAGTACTTC.

CDR3 sequence reads: CASSPGEGRSYEQYF. The DNA of the CDR3 is TGCGCCAGCAGCCCTGGGGAGGGTAGGTCCTACGAGCAGTACTTC. The chain employs TRBV5-1 and TRBJ2-7, with TRBD2 matching 7 bases. Germline V CDR1 and CDR2: SGHRS, YFSETQ. Trimming at V came to 4 bases and at J to 1 base, leaving 8 bases not matched to a gene. The CDR3 length is 15 residues.

The J gene is TRBJ1-1, the V gene TRBV30; D is unresolved. Trimming cost V 8 bases and J 5 bases, with 15 bases left between them. CDR1 is GTSNPN, CDR2 SVGIG, per germline (reference sequence). CDR3 length: 12 residues. CDR3 amino acids: CAGSGSYTEAFF. The CDR3 nucleotides are TGTGCCGGAAGTGGGAGTTATACTGAAGCTTTCTTT.

The chain couples TRBV15 to TRBJ1-5; 7 bases map to TRBD1. Germline V CDR1 and CDR2: LNHNV, YYDKDF (reference sequence). CDR3 length: 19 amino acids. The ends lost 1 base at V and 2 bases at J; junction bases unmatched: 14. The CDR3 DNA reads as TGTGCCACCAGCAGAGCCCTACCACAGGCAGGGGGACGCAATCAGCCCCAGCATTTT. This translates into CATSRALPQAGGRNQPQHF.

The chain links TRBV28 to TRBJ2-3, with 8 bases matching TRBD2. Trimming cost V 8 bases and J 4 bases; bases outside gene matches: 20. There are 18 residues in the CDR3. Looked up from germline, CDR1 is MDHEN and CDR2 is SYDVKM. CDR3: CASDRSGSLLSPADTQYF. The CDR3 DNA reads as TGTGCCAGCGACCGAAGCGGGAGTCTTTTATCGCCCGCAGATACGCAGTATTTT.

The chain carries TRBV14 and TRBJ1-3; no clear D. The CDR3 is 12 residues long. Germline V gives CDR1 SGHDN, CDR2 FVKESK. Deletions cut 0 bases from V and 9 bases from J, with 6 bases between. DNA of the CDR3: TGTGCCAGCAGCCAAGATAGAGTCACCATATATTTT. Protein: CASSQDRVTIYF.

V gene TRBV5-4 combines with J gene TRBJ2-4, with D possibly matching TRBD1 (5 bases). The CDR3 sequence is 15 residues long. Per the germline V gene, CDR1 is SGHNT and CDR2 is YYREEE (reference sequence). The V gene lost 4 bases and the J gene lost 9 bases, with 20 bases spanning the gap. CDR3 protein: CASSTDISFGSIQYF. The CDR3 nucleotides read TGTGCCAGCAGCACGGACATCTCCTTTGGAAGCATTCAGTACTTC.

The chain is built from TRBV19 and TRBJ2-3; D is uncertain. The CDR3 is made up of 14 amino acids. V lost 0 bases, J lost 7 bases, and 11 bases lay in between. Looked up from germline, CDR1 is LNHDA and CDR2 is SQIVND (reference sequence). The chain's CDR3 is CASSIDPARNTQYF. The CDR3, as DNA: TGTGCCAGTAGTATAGATCCCGCTAGAAATACGCAGTATTTT.

This chain connects TRBV19 to TRBJ2-5; TRBD2 matches at 11 bases. V shed 4 bases, J shed 2 bases, and the junction held 3 bases outside the gene matches. This CDR3 has 15 amino acids. The germline CDR1 and CDR2 sequences are LNHDA and SQIVND (reference sequence). For the CDR3, the DNA is TGTGCCAGTAGTACCGGGACTAGCGGTCAAGAGACCCAGTACTTC. It yields the protein CASSTGTSGQETQYF.